This T cell receptor (beta chain) was retrieved from a study of molecular identifiers for immune sequencing clone quantification. Looking at the study overall: Five aliquots were made in replicates from the RNA of 20,000 or 100,000 naive CD8 cells, and four were sequenced. Study-level findings and limits: Clones exceeding 20 RNA copies carried over 97% of effector molecules but under 1% of naive-cell molecules. Identical TCR molecules sharing a barcode could underestimate highly expanded clone sizes.

This clonotype appeared many times. As yet, its antigen is unknown. TCRdb re-derived calls from the PCR reads in MiXCR, one entry per CDR3 protein. The sample holds tens of thousands of distinct CDR3 sequences, under 20% seen once. V lost 3 bases, J lost 3 bases, and 3 bases stayed unmatched. The germline CDR1 and CDR2 sequences are MNHEY and SMNVEV (reference sequence). The CDR3 consists of 14 residues. The material sequenced was naive CD8+ T cells from blood, with Jurkat cell RNA spiked in. Specified subset: FACS-sorted CD8+CD4-CCR7+CD45RA+ naive T cells. The chain combines TRBV27 with TRBJ2-7, with TRBD2 identical over 9 bases. The source is a human donor in good health. Some libraries in this study had Jurkat cell RNA spiked in. DNA for the CDR3: TGTGCCAGCAGTTTTAGCGGGAGAGTCTACGAGCAGTACTTC. Its translation: CASSFSGRVYEQYF.